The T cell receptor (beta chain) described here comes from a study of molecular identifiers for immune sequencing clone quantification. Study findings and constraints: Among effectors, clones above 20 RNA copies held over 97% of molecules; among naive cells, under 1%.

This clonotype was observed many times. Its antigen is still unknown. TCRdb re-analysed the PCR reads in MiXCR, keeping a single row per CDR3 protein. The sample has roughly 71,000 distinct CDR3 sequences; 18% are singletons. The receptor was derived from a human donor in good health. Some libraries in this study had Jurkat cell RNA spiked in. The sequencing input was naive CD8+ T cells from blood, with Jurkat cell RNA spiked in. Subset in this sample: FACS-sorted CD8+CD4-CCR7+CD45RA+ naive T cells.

Here the CDR3 DNA reads TGTGCCAGCAGCTCCCGTACGGCTAGCGGGAGGAAAGGGGATGTCTCTGGGGCCAACGTCCTGACTTTC. It encodes CASSSRTASGRKGDVSGANVLTF. V is TRBV7-8 and J is TRBJ2-6, with 11 bases matching TRBD2. The CDR3 has 23 residues. Germline trimming cut 4 bases from V and 0 bases from J; bases unmatched to any gene: 20. Germline V gives CDR1 SGHVS, CDR2 FQNEAQ.